Sequencing of this TCR beta chain was carried out in a study of blood T cell repertoires in COVID-19. On the study more broadly: Acute and convalescent COVID-19 specimens originated in the United States, Italy and Spain. Nucleic acid was either cDNA or gDNA, and it came from T cells, B-cell-depleted T cells, or PBMCs.

Per the original data handling: Estimates of nucleated cell counts were drawn from the amplification of reference gene primers. Some clones are missing from TCRdb's copy, which holds only in-frame ones; the method was immunoSEQ multiplex PCR. V and J calls and clone size are as listed in that table; D and trimming were resolved from the DNA. The repertoire has hundreds of thousands of clones, approximately 80% of them found once; the top ten carry over 1.5%. The CDR3 length is 15 residues. CDR1 is MNHEY and CDR2 is SVGAGI in the germline V gene. Trimming removed 5 bases from V and 4 bases from J; junction bases left unmatched: 7.

The chain carries TRBV6-5 and TRBJ1-2; 10 bases agree with TRBD1. The clonotype comes from a woman of 80 years or more with acute or convalescent COVID-19. The sample was peripheral blood. This CDR3 reads CASSPRDRGLYGYTF. The CDR3 region has the DNA TGTGCCAGCAGTCCCCGGGACAGGGGTCTCTATGGCTACACCTTC.